Shown below are 11 T cell receptor beta chains from a single sample sequenced in a study of beta chain features in type 1 diabetes (dated by TCRdb to 2017 to 2018). Library preparation used the immunoSEQ multiplex PCR assay. The High Capacity cDNA Reverse Transcription Kit was used to reverse transcribe all of the isolated RNA, meaning that expressed TCRB transcripts were what got sequenced. TCRdb carries this immuneACCESS record with in-frame sequences only. Its versions omit some clonotypes, under half of them owing to an unresolved V gene in the studies checked, with the rest unexplained. In all, the sample holds approximately 120,000 clones, and 40% of those were seen once. The leading ten clones occupy more than 0.06% of the sample. The sequenced sample consisted of stem cell memory CD4+ T cells from blood. Sample cell subset or site, as interpreted from the label and publication: stem cell-like memory CD4+ T cells. The receptors originated from a woman under 30 in good health.

This sequence joins TRBV10-2 and TRBJ1-4, with no clear D. This CDR3 has 15 residues. V dropped 2 bases and J dropped 3 bases, with 10 bases sitting between them. The germline V gene has CDR1 WSHSY and CDR2 SAAADI. The CDR3 region has the DNA TGCGCCAGCAGTGAGCCGAGGTTGGCTAATGAAAAACTGTTTTTT. Residues: CASSEPRLANEKLFF.

The rearrangement joins TRBV19 to TRBJ2-6; D uncertain. This CDR3 spans 17 amino acids. V was cut by 5 bases and J by 0 bases, with 14 bases left in between. Germline-derived CDR1 and CDR2 are LNHDA and SQIVND (reference sequence). The CDR3 sequence is CASSFRTQSSGANVLTF. The DNA of the CDR3 is TGTGCCAGTAGTTTCCGAACACAGAGCTCTGGGGCCAACGTCCTGACTTTC. The entire variable domain, with the rest obtained from reference TRBV19 and TRBJ2-6, is as follows: DGGITQSPKYLFRKEGQNVTLSCEQNLNHDAMYWYRQDPGQGLRLIYYSQIVNDFQKGDIAEGYSVSREKKESFPLTVTSAQKNPTAFYLCASSFRTQSSGANVLTFGAGSRLTVL.

The gene calls are TRBV30 and TRBJ1-5; tentative D call: TRBD1 (5 bases). The CDR3 is 13 amino acids. The V end was cut by 0 bases, the J end by 7 bases, with 10 bases between. Looked up from germline, CDR1 is GTSNPN and CDR2 is SVGIG (reference sequence). The CDR3 region has the DNA TGTGCCTGGAGTGTATCAGGGTTCCAGCCCCAGCATTTT. Protein product: CAWSVSGFQPQHF.

There are a few counts of this clone. The V gene is TRBV18, the J gene TRBJ2-7; 9 nucleotides line up with TRBD2. V shed 6 bases, J shed 2 bases, and the junction held 5 bases outside the gene matches. The CDR3 is 14 residues long. Germline V gene data show CDR1 as KGHSH and CDR2 as LQKENI. The CDR3 nucleotides read TGTGCCAGCTCCCTAGCGGGATACCCCTACGAGCAGTACTTC. This sequence encodes CASSLAGYPYEQYF.

The chain uses TRBV7-9 and TRBJ1-1; D is possibly TRBD1 (6 bases). V lost 3 bases, J lost 11 bases, and 22 bases lay in between. From germline, CDR1 is SEHNR and CDR2 FQNEAQ (reference sequence). This CDR3 is 15 amino acids long. The CDR3 loop reads CASSFSIRAGAVAFF. The CDR3 region has the DNA TGTGCCAGCAGCTTTAGTATCCGGGCAGGGGCAGTTGCTTTCTTT.

The V gene is TRBV7-9, the J gene TRBJ1-5; D is perhaps TRBD1 (6 bases). The CDR3 contains 15 residues. V was cut by 5 bases and J by 3 bases, with 14 bases left in between. Germline V CDR1 and CDR2: SEHNR, FQNEAQ (reference sequence). This CDR3 reads CASSQGNRVNQPQHF. In DNA form, the CDR3 reads TGTGCCAGCAGCCAAGGGAACAGGGTCAATCAGCCCCAGCATTTT.

This chain connects TRBV7-2 to TRBJ2-4; possibly TRBD1 for D (6 bases). The V end was cut by 5 bases, the J end by 1 base, with 12 bases between. Germline V gives CDR1 SGHTA, CDR2 FQGNSA. CDR3 size: 15 residues. The CDR3 sequence is CASSPIQGAKNIQYF. In nucleotides, the CDR3 is TGTGCCAGCAGCCCGATACAGGGTGCCAAAAACATTCAGTACTTC.

The V gene is TRBV27, the J gene TRBJ2-1; perhaps TRBD2 as D (6 bases). CDR1 MNHEY and CDR2 SMNVEV come from the germline V gene (reference sequence). The V end was cut by 5 bases, the J end by 8 bases, with 19 bases between. The CDR3 sequence is 15 residues long. The CDR3 sequence: CASSLRELLGYEQFF. In DNA form, the CDR3 reads TGTGCCAGCAGTCTCCGGGAGCTACTAGGATATGAGCAGTTCTTC.

This chain links TRBV2 with TRBJ2-1, with TRBD2 identical over 10 bases. The V and J ends lost 2 bases and 3 bases, in that order; junction bases with no gene match: 4. The V gene's germline CDR1 is SNHLY and CDR2 FYNNEI. The CDR3 loop spans 16 amino acids. The CDR3 here is CASSEIAGGSYNEQFF. CDR3 bases: TGTGCCAGCAGTGAAATAGCGGGAGGAAGCTACAATGAGCAGTTCTTC. Using reference TRBV2 and TRBJ2-1 for the parts outside the CDR3, the full variable domain is EPEVTQTPSHQVTQMGQEVILRCVPISNHLYFYWYRQILGQKVEFLVSFYNNEISEKSEIFDDQFSVERPDGSNFTLKIRSTKLEDSAMYFCASSEIAGGSYNEQFFGPGTRLTVL.

V and J are TRBV28 and TRBJ2-5; maybe TRBD1 (6 bases). This CDR3 contains 15 residues. Deletions cut 1 base from V and 0 bases from J, with 9 bases between. Germline values: CDR1 MDHEN, CDR2 SYDVKM. This CDR3 reads CASSLFDRYQETQYF. The CDR3 nucleotides read TGTGCCAGCAGTTTATTTGACAGGTACCAAGAGACCCAGTACTTC.

This chain joins TRBV19 and TRBJ1-4, with 7 bases identical to TRBD1. V shed 7 bases, J shed 8 bases, and the junction held 13 bases outside the gene matches. CDR3 length equals 15 residues. Germline V gene data show CDR1 as LNHDA and CDR2 as SQIVND (reference sequence). CDR3 residues: CASTKTDRVDEKLFF. CDR3 nucleotides: TGTGCCAGTACCAAGACCGACAGGGTAGACGAAAAACTGTTTTTT.